The 15 T cell receptor beta chains listed next were all sequenced from one sample in a study of blood T cell dynamics during melanoma immunotherapy. This sample's time point: pre-treatment baseline. Method: immunoSEQ multiplex PCR; TCRdb's copy keeps in-frame clones and lacks some. The sample holds 9,000 to 13,000 clones; almost 85% are singletons and the top ten take 13% to 15%. The starting material was blood, obtained from a patient treated with checkpoint blockade. The origin of the receptors is a human donor with melanoma.

The chain is built from TRBV11-2 and TRBJ1-2; D not resolved. The V gene's germline CDR1 is SGHAT and CDR2 FQNNGV. With 2 bases removed from V and 8 bases from J, the gap between germline ends came to 15 bases. This CDR3 region has 14 residues. The CDR3 DNA is TGTGCCAGCAGCTTACAAGGGTTGATAGACGGCTACACCTTC. Protein sequence: CASSLQGLIDGYTF.

V gene TRBV7-7 combines with J gene TRBJ1-3, with TRBD1 as a possible D gene (5 bases). From germline, CDR1 is SSHAT and CDR2 FNYEAQ (reference sequence). The CDR3 length is 14 residues. Trimming cost V 5 bases and J 3 bases, with 11 bases left between them. Written as DNA, the CDR3 is TGTGCCAGCAGCCTCGGGGGAAGTGGAAACACCATATATTTT. Its protein product is CASSLGGSGNTIYF. Complete variable domain (other parts from reference TRBV7-7 and TRBJ1-3): GAGVSQSPRYKVTKRGQDVTLRCDPISSHATLYWYQQALGQGPEFLTYFNYEAQPDKSGLPSDRFSAERPEGSISTLTIQRTEQRDSAMYRCASSLGGSGNTIYFGEGSWLTVV.

The chain links TRBV7-2 to TRBJ1-2; tentative D call: TRBD1 (6 bases). CDR1 SGHTA and CDR2 FQGNSA come from the germline V gene. Deletions cut 2 bases from V and 6 bases from J, with 7 bases between. This CDR3 has 12 amino acids. The CDR3, as DNA: TGTGCCAGCAGCTTAAGACAGGATGGCTACACCTTC. This encodes CASSLRQDGYTF.

The chain uses TRBV6-5 and TRBJ1-4, with TRBD1 identical over 10 bases. The CDR3 runs 14 residues. CDR1 is MNHEY and CDR2 is SVGAGI in the germline V gene. V shed 2 bases and J 7 bases; nucleotides not matched to a gene: 1. Here the CDR3 reads CASSYGTGAEKLFF. CDR3 nucleotides: TGTGCCAGCAGTTACGGGACAGGGGCTGAAAAACTGTTTTTT.

This clone appeared a few times. This chain uses TRBV5-1 with TRBJ1-1; D unresolved. This CDR3 has 14 residues. Per germline, CDR1 SGHRS and CDR2 YFSETQ. Deletions cut 0 bases from V and 4 bases from J, with 10 bases between. Here the CDR3 reads CASSLASGSTEAFF. The CDR3 DNA follows: TGCGCCAGCAGCTTGGCCTCGGGGAGCACTGAAGCTTTCTTT.

This chain links TRBV6-1 with TRBJ2-1, with 7 nucleotides matching TRBD2. The CDR3 covers 11 residues. Germline V lookup: CDR1 MNHNS, CDR2 SASEGT. Trimming removed 7 bases from V and 7 bases from J; junction bases left unmatched: 1. CDR3 loop: CASTAGNEQFF. In DNA, the CDR3 is TGTGCCAGCACAGCGGGGAATGAGCAGTTCTTC.

The V call is TRBV7-5, the J call TRBJ2-7. TRBV7-5 is a recognized pseudogene. CDR3 length equals 14 residues. CDR3 bases: TGTGCCAGAAGCTTAGGTCCCCCCGGGGCCGAGCAGTACTTC. Amino acids: CARSLGPPGAEQYF.

The genes are TRBV10-3 and TRBJ2-5; 10 bases align to TRBD1. Per germline, CDR1 ENHRY and CDR2 SYGVKD. V was pared by 10 bases and J by 5 bases, with 13 bases of the junction left unmatched. This CDR3 region has 15 residues. CDR3 bases: TGTGCCAGCGGGGGAGGGACAGGGGCAGGCGAGACCCAGTACTTC. Amino acids: CASGGGTGAGETQYF.

The chain recombines TRBV9 with TRBJ1-5, with 7 bases fitting TRBD1. The J segment lost 0 bases and the V segment lost 0 bases, leaving 6 bases of the junction unmatched. The CDR3 covers 17 residues. Germline assignment: CDR1 SGDLS and CDR2 YYNGEE. The CDR3 DNA reads TGTGCCAGCAGCGTAGGGGGACAGACTCGTAGCAATCAGCCCCAGCATTTT. As protein: CASSVGGQTRSNQPQHF.

V gene TRBV5-1 combines with J gene TRBJ2-1; maybe TRBD1 (6 bases). Germline CDR1 is SGHRS and CDR2 is YFSETQ. This CDR3 is built from 15 residues. Trimming took 0 bases from V and 10 from J, leaving 17 bases between them. The CDR3 loop reads CASSLESNQGGEQFF. The CDR3 nucleotides read TGCGCCAGCAGCTTGGAGAGTAACCAAGGGGGAGAGCAGTTCTTC. Filled out from reference TRBV5-1 and TRBJ2-1, the complete variable domain reads KAGVTQTPRYLIKTRGQQVTLSCSPISGHRSVSWYQQTPGQGLQFLFEYFSETQRNKGNFPGRFSGRQFSNSRSEMNVSTLELGDSALYLCASSLESNQGGEQFFGPGTRLTVL.

This rearrangement joins TRBV18 to TRBJ2-5; the D is unclear. V was trimmed by 2 bases and J by 1 base, leaving 5 bases between them. Germline CDR1 is KGHSH and CDR2 is LQKENI. The CDR3 is 13 amino acids. As DNA, the CDR3 is TGTGCCAGCTCACCAAACCCCCAAGAGACCCAGTACTTC. Its translation is CASSPNPQETQYF.

The V and J genes are TRBV7-8 and TRBJ1-3; possibly TRBD1 for D (6 bases). Trimming shortened V by 1 base and J by 3 bases, and 7 bases separated the two germline ends. Germline assignment: CDR1 SGHVS and CDR2 FQNEAQ. The CDR3 consists of 14 residues. The CDR3 nucleotides are TGTGCCAGCAGCTTAGACAGGGTTGGAAACACCATATATTTT. This gives the protein CASSLDRVGNTIYF.

This rearrangement joins TRBV29-1 to TRBJ1-3, with D perhaps TRBD1 (5 bases). Trimming shortened V by 6 bases and J by 4 bases, and 13 bases separated the two germline ends. CDR1 SQVTM and CDR2 ANQGSEA come from the germline V gene. The CDR3 length is 13 residues. Here the CDR3 reads CSVLGGTGNTIYF. DNA of the CDR3: TGCAGCGTCCTGGGGGGAACCGGAAACACCATATATTTT.

The chain links TRBV9 to TRBJ2-3; TRBD2 matches at 9 bases. The CDR3 has 15 amino acids. V dropped 1 base and J dropped 3; count of bases not matched to a gene: 3. The germline CDR1 and CDR2 sequences are SGDLS and YYNGEE. The CDR3 loop reads CASSVRRGGTDTQYF. The CDR3 DNA reads TGTGCCAGCAGCGTAAGGCGGGGGGGTACAGATACGCAGTATTTT.

The J gene is TRBJ1-2, the V gene TRBV18; D is undetermined. Germline CDR1 KGHSH, CDR2 LQKENI. The CDR3 has 15 amino acids. Trimming pared 2 bases from V and 0 bases from J, leaving 10 bases between. CDR3 in DNA: TGTGCCAGCTCACCATCCCTAGCCGCTAACTATGGCTACACCTTC. Translating gives CASSPSLAANYGYTF.